This T cell receptor beta chain was recorded in a study of T cells in Graves' hyperthyroidism and ophthalmopathy. The diagnoses drew upon clinical symptoms, serum thyroxine and TRAb, thyroid ultrasound and orbital computed tomography. This clonotype was seen a handful of times. RNA transcripts provided the source from which TCR beta CDR3 regions were amplified. A set of HTBI primers served as the primers for a first-round RT-PCR of the TCR CDR3. MiXCR was run by TCRdb on the multiplex PCR reads, yielding one entry per CDR3 protein. The data show a few hundred thousand distinct CDR3 sequences, with over 20% seen just once and around 50% held by the top ten. The germline CDR1 and CDR2 sequences are MNHNS and SASEGT. Trimming at V came to 6 bases and at J to 1 base, leaving 7 bases not matched to a gene. The length of the CDR3 is 17 residues.

The V call is TRBV6-1, the J call TRBJ2-6; 9 bases fit TRBD2. This receptor was identified in a woman in her fifties or sixties with Graves' hyperthyroidism. The source material was blood. CDR3 bases: TGTGCCAGCAGCCGCGGGGGGGCGGGGTCTGGGGCCAACGTCCTGACTTTC. Protein product: CASSRGGAGSGANVLTF.